The 2 T cell receptor beta chains given below trace back to one sample, sequenced in a study of T cell repertoires in cytomegalovirus infection. A single record per CDR3 protein comes from TCRdb applying MiXCR to the reads. In the table there are some 200,000 distinct CDR3 sequences, about 21% of which are singletons. Sequencing used PBMCs. All receptors come from a human donor in good health (CMV status not recorded). Some clones in this sample may be carry-over from other donors' samples.

This clonotype was picked up a small number of times. The genes are TRBV4-1 and TRBJ2-5; 10 nucleotides align to TRBD2. V was pared by 0 bases and J by 6 bases, with 10 bases of the junction left unmatched. This CDR3 is built from 17 residues. Germline assignment: CDR1 MGHRA and CDR2 YSYEKL. The CDR3 bases are TGCGCCAGCAGCCAAGACTCTAGCGGGGGTTGGGCGCAGACCCAGTACTTC. It specifies CASSQDSSGGWAQTQYF.

The chain has TRBV6-1 and TRBJ2-6, with D hard to call. CDR1 is MNHNS, CDR2 SASEGT, per germline. Between the trimmed V and J ends, which lost 0 bases and 2 bases, there was a span of 14 bases. The CDR3 extends over 18 amino acids. The CDR3 here is CASSEALRGTPGANVLTF. The CDR3 DNA reads TGTGCCAGCAGTGAAGCGCTTCGAGGTACCCCTGGGGCCAACGTCCTGACTTTC.